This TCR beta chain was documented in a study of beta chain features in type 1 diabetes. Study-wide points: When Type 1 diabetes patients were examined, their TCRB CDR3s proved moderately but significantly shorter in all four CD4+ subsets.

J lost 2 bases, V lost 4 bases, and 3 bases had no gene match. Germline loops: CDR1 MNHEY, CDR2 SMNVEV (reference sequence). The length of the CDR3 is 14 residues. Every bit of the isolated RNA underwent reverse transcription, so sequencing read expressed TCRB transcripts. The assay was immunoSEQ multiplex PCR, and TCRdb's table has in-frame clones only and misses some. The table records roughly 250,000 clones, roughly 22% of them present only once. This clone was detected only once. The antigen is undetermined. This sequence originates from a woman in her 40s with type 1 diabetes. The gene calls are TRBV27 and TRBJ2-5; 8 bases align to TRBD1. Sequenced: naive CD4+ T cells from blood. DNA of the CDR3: TGTGCCAGCAGTTCAAGACAGGGGCAAGAGACCCAGTACTTC. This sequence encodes CASSSRQGQETQYF.